This TCR beta chain was found in a study of radiotherapy plus CTLA-4 blockade in lung cancer. Study overall: Disease control was achieved by approximately 32% of patients, and objective responses by 15% to 20%.

Focal radiation plus CTLA-4 blockade with ipilimumab was administered to patients who had chemo-refractory metastatic non-small-cell lung cancer. Study findings and constraints: Blood-borne expansion of tumor-derived TCR clones followed radiotherapy plus ipilimumab. Reports identified early blood T cell clone dynamics, with interferon-beta, as the best response predictor.

In this sample, this clone turned up a few times. Its cognate antigen is unknown. Germline CDR1 MDHEN, CDR2 SYDVKM. This CDR3 contains 16 residues. Trimming stripped 1 base from V and 0 bases from J, with 12 bases between. Here immunoSEQ multiplex PCR was the method, and the copy in TCRdb shows in-frame clones only, minus some. The sample gives some 27,000 clones, 60% to 85% of which show up once; 24% is in the top ten. The gene calls are TRBV28 and TRBJ1-1; D perhaps matches TRBD1 (5 bases). Sequencing used peripheral blood, obtained from a patient treated with radiotherapy plus ipilimumab. This TCR derives from a human donor with non-small cell lung cancer that progressed on radiotherapy plus ipilimumab. CDR3 in amino acids: CASSLSLQDLNTEAFF. In nucleotides, the CDR3 is TGTGCCAGCAGTTTATCCCTACAGGACTTGAACACTGAAGCTTTCTTT.